The 15 T cell receptor beta chains listed next were all sequenced from one sample in a study of T cell responses to AZD1222 COVID-19 vaccine. Sequenced by immunoSEQ multiplex PCR; TCRdb stores in-frame clones only, minus some. The profile shows around 44,000 clones, around 85% of them singletons. This specimen was peripheral blood, taken 28 days after the second AZD1222 dose. The receptor set was obtained from an adult who received the AZD1222 COVID-19 vaccine.

The chain couples TRBV5-4 to TRBJ2-2; tentatively, D is TRBD1 (6 bases). Deletions cut 0 bases from V and 1 base from J, with 10 bases between. Germline CDR1 and CDR2: SGHNT and YYREEE (reference sequence). CDR3 size: 16 residues. Here the CDR3 DNA reads TGTGCCAGCAGCTTGGATGGGACAAGGAACACCGGGGAGCTGTTTTTT. Translating gives CASSLDGTRNTGELFF.

The V call is TRBV6-5, the J call TRBJ1-4, with D unclear. The germline V and J ends were trimmed by 9 bases and 5 bases, with 10 bases remaining between them. The CDR3 totals 12 residues. Germline CDR1 and CDR2: MNHEY and SVGAGI. CDR3 in amino acids: CASTDSNEKLFF. The DNA of the CDR3 is TGTGCCAGTACGGACTCAAATGAAAAACTGTTTTTT.

The gene calls are TRBV4-1 and TRBJ2-1, with 11 positions matching TRBD2. The germline gives CDR1 MGHRA, CDR2 YSYEKL. CDR3 length: 16 residues. Trimming cost V 6 bases and J 6 bases; bases outside gene matches: 10. DNA of the CDR3: TGCGCCAGCAGGACAGCCGGGACTAGCGGAGTCAATGAGCAGTTCTTC. Translated, it gives CASRTAGTSGVNEQFF.

This chain links TRBV10-3 with TRBJ1-5, with 7 bases that match TRBD1. Germline CDR1 and CDR2: ENHRY and SYGVKD. The V segment lost 4 bases and the J segment 3 bases; nucleotides outside the gene matches: 3. The CDR3 runs to 14 residues. CDR3 sequence: CAISGQGDNQPQHF. CDR3 in DNA: TGTGCCATCAGTGGCCAGGGGGACAATCAGCCCCAGCATTTT.

The CDR3 region has the DNA TGTGCCAGCTCACCAACTACCACAGATACGCAGTATTTT. Translated: CASSPTTTDTQYF. The chain links TRBV18 to TRBJ2-3; D not resolved. Germline lookup yields CDR1 KGHSH and CDR2 LQKENI. The length of the CDR3 is 13 residues. V dropped 2 bases and J dropped 2 bases, with 5 bases sitting between them.

J is TRBJ1-6 and V is TRBV5-1; TRBD1 matches at 9 bases. This CDR3 has 18 amino acids. Germline V gives CDR1 SGHRS, CDR2 YFSETQ. Germline trimming cut 0 bases from V and 6 bases from J; bases unmatched to any gene: 10. CDR3 region: CASSLVLAGQGFNSPLHF. CDR3 DNA sequence: TGCGCCAGCAGCTTGGTCTTAGCGGGACAGGGCTTTAATTCACCCCTCCACTTT.

The rearrangement links TRBV28 to TRBJ2-7, with 8 bases lining up with TRBD2. This CDR3 region has 13 residues. CDR1 and CDR2 from the germline V gene are MDHEN and SYDVKM. The trim removed 6 bases at V and 6 bases at J, leaving 7 bases unmatched. The CDR3: CASRTSALGEQYF. CDR3 DNA sequence: TGTGCCAGCAGGACTAGCGCTTTAGGCGAGCAGTACTTC.

The chain recombines TRBV7-2 with TRBJ2-7, with 7 bases aligning to TRBD1. The CDR3 sequence is 15 residues long. Germline V gene data show CDR1 as SGHTA and CDR2 as FQGNSA. With 4 bases clipped from V and 4 bases from J, the junction kept 10 bases outside the gene matches. CDR3 coding DNA: TGTGCCAGCAGCTCAGCCGGGACAGCTGTTTACGAGCAGTACTTC. Its translation is CASSSAGTAVYEQYF.

This sequence joins TRBV9 and TRBJ2-3; D not resolved. The CDR3 is 14 residues long. The V and J ends lost 0 bases and 2 bases respectively, with 7 bases between them. The germline gives CDR1 SGDLS, CDR2 YYNGEE. In DNA form, the CDR3 reads TGTGCCAGCAGCGTAGAGACCGCCACAGATACGCAGTATTTT. Translated: CASSVETATDTQYF.

This clone showed up just once. The chain is built from TRBV7-9 and TRBJ1-5, with D unclear. The CDR3 covers 13 residues. V lost 2 bases, J lost 4 bases, and 6 bases lay in between. Germline CDR1 reads SEHNR; CDR2 reads FQNEAQ (reference sequence). CDR3 sequence reads: CASSLMENQPQHF. CDR3 sequence (DNA): TGTGCCAGCAGCTTAATGGAGAATCAGCCCCAGCATTTT.

This rearrangement joins TRBV11-1 to TRBJ2-6; D remains ambiguous. There are 14 residues in the CDR3. The germline V gene has CDR1 SGHAT and CDR2 FQDESV (reference sequence). The germline V and J ends were trimmed by 1 base and 2 bases, with 3 bases remaining between them. CDR3 nucleotide sequence: TGTGCCAGCAGCTTAGAAGCTGGGGCCAACGTCCTGACTTTC. It encodes CASSLEAGANVLTF.

The V gene is TRBV10-3, the J gene TRBJ2-1; 11 nucleotides match TRBD2. Germline loops: CDR1 ENHRY, CDR2 SYGVKD. The CDR3 contains 14 residues. V trimming: 6 bases; J trimming: 3 bases; junction bases outside the gene matches: 1. The CDR3 nucleotides read TGTGCCATCAGCGGGACTAGCGGCTACAATGAGCAGTTCTTC. Protein: CAISGTSGYNEQFF.

The CDR3 DNA sequence: TGTGCCAGCATGGCCCGGTCCCTTACCGAGCAGTACTTC. Its translation is CASMARSLTEQYF. The chain recombines TRBV6-5 with TRBJ2-7; D is uncertain. This CDR3 comprises 13 residues. V gave up 7 bases and J gave up 6 bases, with 16 bases separating them. From germline, CDR1 is MNHEY and CDR2 SVGAGI.

V usage is TRBV4-2 and J usage is TRBJ2-7, with a possible D match to TRBD1 (6 bases). Germline V CDR1 and CDR2: LGHNA, YNFKEQ. The CDR3 loop spans 14 amino acids. The V gene lost 2 bases and the J gene lost 2 bases, with 10 bases spanning the gap. CDR3 sequence (DNA): TGTGCCAGCAGCCAACTCAGGGGACCCTACGAGCAGTACTTC. Translating gives CASSQLRGPYEQYF.

The J gene is TRBJ2-5, the V gene TRBV7-9, with D perhaps TRBD2 (5 bases). The CDR3 totals 16 residues. Per the germline V gene, CDR1 is SEHNR and CDR2 is FQNEAQ (reference sequence). With 5 bases removed from V and 2 bases from J, the gap between germline ends came to 18 bases. As DNA, the CDR3 is TGTGCCAGCAGCCCCATTTTAGGGCCGGGGCAAGAGACCCAGTACTTC. Translation gives CASSPILGPGQETQYF. Combining the CDR3 with reference TRBV7-9 and TRBJ2-5 gives the whole variable domain DTGVSQNPRHKITKRGQNVTFRCDPISEHNRLYWYRQTLGQGPEFLTYFQNEAQLEKSRLLSDRFSAERPKGSFSTLEIQRTEQGDSAMYLCASSPILGPGQETQYFGPGTRLLVL.